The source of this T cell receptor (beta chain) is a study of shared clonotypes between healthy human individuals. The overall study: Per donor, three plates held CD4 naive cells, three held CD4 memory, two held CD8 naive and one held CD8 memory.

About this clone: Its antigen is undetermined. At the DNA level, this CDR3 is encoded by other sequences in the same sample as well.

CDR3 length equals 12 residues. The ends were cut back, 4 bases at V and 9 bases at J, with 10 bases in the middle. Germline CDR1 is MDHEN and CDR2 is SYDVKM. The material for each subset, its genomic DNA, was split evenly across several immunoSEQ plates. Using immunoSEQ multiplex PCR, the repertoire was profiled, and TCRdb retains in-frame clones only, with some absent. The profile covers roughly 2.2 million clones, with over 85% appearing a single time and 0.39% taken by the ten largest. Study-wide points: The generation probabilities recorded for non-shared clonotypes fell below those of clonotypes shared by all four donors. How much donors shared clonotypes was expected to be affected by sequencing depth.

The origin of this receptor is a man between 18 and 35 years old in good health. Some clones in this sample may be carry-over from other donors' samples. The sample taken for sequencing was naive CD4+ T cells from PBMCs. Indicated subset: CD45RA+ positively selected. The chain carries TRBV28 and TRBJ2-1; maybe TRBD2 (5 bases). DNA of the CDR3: TGTGCCAGCAGTTCACGACGGGGTGAGCAGTTCTTC. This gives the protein CASSSRRGEQFF.